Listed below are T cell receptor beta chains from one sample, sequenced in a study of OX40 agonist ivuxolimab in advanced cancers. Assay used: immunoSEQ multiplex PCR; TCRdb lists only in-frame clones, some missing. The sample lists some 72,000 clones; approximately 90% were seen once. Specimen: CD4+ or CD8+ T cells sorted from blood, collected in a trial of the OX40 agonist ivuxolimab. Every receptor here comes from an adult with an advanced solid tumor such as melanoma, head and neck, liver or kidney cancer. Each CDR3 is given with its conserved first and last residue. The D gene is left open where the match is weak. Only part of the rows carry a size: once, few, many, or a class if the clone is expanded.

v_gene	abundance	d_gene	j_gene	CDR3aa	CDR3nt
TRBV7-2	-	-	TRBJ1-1	CASSPPRTGLNTEAFF	TGTGCCAGCAGCCCCCCGCGGACGGGGTTGAACACTGAAGCTTTCTTT
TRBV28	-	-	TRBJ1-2	CASSPISPGRFYGYTF	TGTGCCAGCAGTCCCATATCCCCGGGACGGTTCTATGGCTACACCTTC
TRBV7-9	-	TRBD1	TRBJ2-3	CASSLVGTDTDTQYF	TGTGCCAGCAGCTTAGTGGGGACAGACACAGATACGCAGTATTTT
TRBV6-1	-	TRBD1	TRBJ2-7	CASILQGPGYEQYF	TGTGCCAGCATTCTACAGGGGCCCGGCTACGAGCAGTACTTC
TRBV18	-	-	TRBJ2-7	CASSPPPGTYEQYF	TGTGCCAGCTCACCACCGCCGGGAACCTACGAGCAGTACTTC
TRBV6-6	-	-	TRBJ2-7	CASSPSRHSYEQYF	TGTGCCAGCAGCCCCTCAAGGCACTCCTACGAGCAGTACTTC
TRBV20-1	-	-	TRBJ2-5	CSARKEETQYF	TGCAGTGCTAGGAAGGAAGAGACCCAGTACTTC
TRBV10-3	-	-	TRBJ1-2	CAIRGAYGYTF	TGTGCCATCAGGGGGGCCTATGGCTACACCTTC
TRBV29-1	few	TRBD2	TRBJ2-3	CSVAGLAGDTQYF	TGCAGCGTCGCCGGACTAGCGGGAGATACGCAGTATTTT
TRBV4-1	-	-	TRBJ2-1	CASSQPTGTPADGQFF	TGCGCCAGCAGCCAACCAACCGGGACCCCGGCCGATGGGCAGTTCTTC
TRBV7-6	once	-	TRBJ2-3	CASSRHGLLTSTDTQYF	TGTGCCAGCAGCCGCCACGGACTTTTAACTAGCACAGATACGCAGTATTTT
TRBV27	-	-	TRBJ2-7	CASTAPGTREQYF	TGTGCCAGCACCGCACCGGGCACGAGAGAGCAGTACTTC